Detailed here is one T cell receptor (beta chain). The sample originates from a study of blood T cell repertoires in COVID-19. Study-wide context: From T cells, B-cell-depleted T cells, or PBMCs came the material, which was cDNA or gDNA.

Germline assignment: CDR1 MDHEN and CDR2 SYDVKM. This CDR3 comprises 14 residues. Trimming at V came to 7 bases and at J to 3 bases, leaving 3 bases not matched to a gene. Enrolment of Seattle patients took place during active infection, and they were followed longitudinally. Per the original methods: Counts of nucleated cells, estimated from reference gene primer amplification, were obtained. Only in-frame clones appear in the TCRdb table, and some are missing; sequencing was by immunoSEQ multiplex PCR. V, J and clone size are taken as reported in that table, and D and trimming were inferred from the DNA itself. The data show 140,000 to 150,000 clones, with around 85% seen just once and 6.5% to 9.5% held by the top ten.

The chain uses TRBV28 and TRBJ2-3; 11 bases match TRBD2. The sequence came from a woman aged 55-69 years with COVID-19, enrolled during active disease. The sequencing sample was made of peripheral blood. CDR3 in amino acids: CASNSGGGTDTQYF. The DNA of the CDR3 is TGTGCCAGCAATAGCGGGGGGGGAACAGATACGCAGTATTTT.